This T cell receptor beta chain came from a study of response to subunit inactivated influenza vaccine. TCRdb reanalysed the RT-PCR reads using MiXCR and keeps one entry per CDR3 protein. This table holds just under 250,000 distinct CDR3 sequences, 12% found once. This clonotype was seen a handful of times. Its antigen is not known. V was trimmed by 1 base and J by 2 bases, leaving 13 bases between them. Germline CDR1 is DFQATT and CDR2 is SNEGSKA (reference sequence). The CDR3 contains 15 residues. Study findings and constraints: New T cells are recruited in small numbers by each seasonal influenza vaccination, according to the authors' suggestion.

The origin of this receptor is a man aged 45-65 years who received an inactivated influenza vaccine. Sequenced here: non-naive T cells sorted from PBMCs, sampled about 14 days before vaccination. V and J are TRBV20-1 and TRBJ2-3; D call uncertain. The CDR3 DNA reads as TGCAGTGCTAGAGTAGCTGTCGGTAACACAGATACGCAGTATTTT. It specifies CSARVAVGNTDTQYF.